This T cell receptor beta chain was identified during a study of blood T cell repertoires in COVID-19 (dated by TCRdb to the early 2020s). Context from the whole study: The collaborator samples originated in the United States, Italy and Spain and spanned the acute and convalescent phases of COVID-19. The prospective study material was composed of cDNA or gDNA derived from T cells, B-cell-depleted T cells, or PBMCs. Deeply sampled blood TCRbeta repertoires from subjects exposed to, actively infected with, or recovered from COVID-19 were included in the dataset. A freely available public database, intended as a resource for researchers studying the immune response to SARS-CoV-2, is where the repertoires were released. Samples were obtained from the ongoing ImmuneRACE study (first 160 participants) and from approximately 1,200 subjects provided by 6 global collaborators. Sample metadata almost always included a de-identified subject ID, COVID-19 status, age in years and sex. HLA class I and class II types, where available, came from metadata supplied by the sample provider rather than from assay-based typing. What the authors observed across the whole study: Clinical and demographic metadata were provided uncurated, with the amount varying by source and participant.

Per the germline V gene, LGHNA is the CDR1 and YSLEER is the CDR2. Ends trimmed: V by 1 base, J by 0 bases; bases unmatched to a gene: 4. The CDR3, from cysteine to phenylalanine, totals 17 residues. Left in the record is the CDR3 DNA by itself, 51 bases read in frame from the first base. Whole blood was collected in K2EDTA tubes by collaborating institutions according to the institutions' own protocols. For TCRbeta analysis, collaborators shipped samples in one of three forms: frozen whole blood, isolated PBMCs, or DNA extracted from either of those sample types. Points on this clone: Its recognized antigen is unknown. No clone much larger than this one lies a single base away; base qualities are absent.

TCRbeta CDR3 regions were amplified from genomic DNA using the immunoSEQ Assay, a bias-controlled multiplex PCR. Per the source publication's procedure: The number of nucleated cells in each sample was estimated from the amplification of reference gene primers within the assay. Sequence reads were collapsed and filtered to measure the absolute abundance of every unique TCRbeta CDR3 rearrangement. Productive Simpson clonality was computed per sample as the square root of Simpson's diversity index over productive rearrangements. The clones in this table, taken by TCRdb from immuneACCESS, are in-frame only. Not every clone is retained; where verified, under half of the shortfall comes from an unresolved V gene, and the cause of the rest is unknown. The DNA was the basis for D and trimming; V, J and clone size are from that table. The sample table contains over 95,000 clones; only one count was recorded for about four fifths of them. Jointly, the top ten make up about 8.1% of the sample.

The receptor's source is a woman aged 40 to 50 with acute or convalescent COVID-19. This sequence uses TRBV4-3 and TRBJ2-3; TRBD1 lines up with 10 middle nucleotides. The material sequenced was peripheral blood. The sequence in DNA is TGCGCCAGCAGCCAAGGGGGACAGGGGACTAGCACAGATACGCAGTATTTT. It encodes CASSQGGQGTSTDTQYF.